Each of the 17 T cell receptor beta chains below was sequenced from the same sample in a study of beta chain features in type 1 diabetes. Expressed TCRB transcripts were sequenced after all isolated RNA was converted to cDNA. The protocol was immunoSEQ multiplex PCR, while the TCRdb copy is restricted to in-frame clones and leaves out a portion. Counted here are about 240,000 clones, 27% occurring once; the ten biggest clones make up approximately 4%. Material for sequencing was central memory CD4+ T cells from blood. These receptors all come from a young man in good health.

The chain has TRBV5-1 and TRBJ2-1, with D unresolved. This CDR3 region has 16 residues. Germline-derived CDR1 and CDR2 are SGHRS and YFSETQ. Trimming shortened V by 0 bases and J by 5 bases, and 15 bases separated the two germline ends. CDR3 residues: CASSLGDNNAHNEQFF. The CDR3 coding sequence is TGCGCCAGCAGCTTGGGGGATAATAACGCCCACAATGAGCAGTTCTTC.

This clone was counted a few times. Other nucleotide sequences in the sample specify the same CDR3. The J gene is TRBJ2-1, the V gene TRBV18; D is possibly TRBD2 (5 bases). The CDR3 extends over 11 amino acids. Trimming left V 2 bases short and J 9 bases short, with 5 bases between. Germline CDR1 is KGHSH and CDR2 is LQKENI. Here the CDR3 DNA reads TGTGCCAGCTCACCAAGCGGTGAGCAGTTCTTC. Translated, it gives CASSPSGEQFF.

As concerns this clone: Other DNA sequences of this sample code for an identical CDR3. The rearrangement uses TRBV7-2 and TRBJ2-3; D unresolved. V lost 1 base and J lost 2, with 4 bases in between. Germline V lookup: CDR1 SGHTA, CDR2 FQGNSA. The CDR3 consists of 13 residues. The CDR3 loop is CASSLGVTDTQYF. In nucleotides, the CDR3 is TGTGCCAGCAGCTTAGGGGTCACAGATACGCAGTATTTT.

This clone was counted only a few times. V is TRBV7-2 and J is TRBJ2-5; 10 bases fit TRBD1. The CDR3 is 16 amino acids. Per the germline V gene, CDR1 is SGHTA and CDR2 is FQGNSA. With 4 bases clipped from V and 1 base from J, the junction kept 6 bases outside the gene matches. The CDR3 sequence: CASSSPGQGIQETQYF. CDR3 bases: TGTGCCAGCAGCTCACCGGGACAGGGGATCCAAGAGACCCAGTACTTC.

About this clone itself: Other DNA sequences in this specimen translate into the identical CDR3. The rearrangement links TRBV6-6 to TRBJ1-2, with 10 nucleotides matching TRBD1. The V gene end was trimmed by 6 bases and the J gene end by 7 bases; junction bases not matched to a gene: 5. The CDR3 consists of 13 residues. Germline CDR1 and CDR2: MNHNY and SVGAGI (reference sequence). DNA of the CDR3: TGTGCCAGCAGCCCGGGACAGGGGTTTGGCTACACCTTC. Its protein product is CASSPGQGFGYTF.

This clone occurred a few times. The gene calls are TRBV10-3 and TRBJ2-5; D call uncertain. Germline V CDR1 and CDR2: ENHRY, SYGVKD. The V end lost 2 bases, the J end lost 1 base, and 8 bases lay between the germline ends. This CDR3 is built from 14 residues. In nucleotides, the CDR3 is TGTGCCATCAGTGAGGCAGTTATCCAAGAGACCCAGTACTTC. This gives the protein CAISEAVIQETQYF.

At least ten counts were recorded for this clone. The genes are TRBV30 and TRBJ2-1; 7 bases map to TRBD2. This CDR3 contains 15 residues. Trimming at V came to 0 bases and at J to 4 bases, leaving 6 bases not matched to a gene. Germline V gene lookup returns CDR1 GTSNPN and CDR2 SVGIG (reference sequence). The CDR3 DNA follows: TGTGCCTGGAGTGTGACCGGGGGGAATTACAATGAGCAGTTCTTC. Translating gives CAWSVTGGNYNEQFF. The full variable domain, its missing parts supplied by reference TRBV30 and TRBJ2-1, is SQTIHQWPATLVQPVGSPLSLECTVEGTSNPNLYWYRQAAGRGLQLLFYSVGIGQISSEVPQNLSASRPQDRQFILSSKKLLLSDSGFYLCAWSVTGGNYNEQFFGPGTRLTVL.

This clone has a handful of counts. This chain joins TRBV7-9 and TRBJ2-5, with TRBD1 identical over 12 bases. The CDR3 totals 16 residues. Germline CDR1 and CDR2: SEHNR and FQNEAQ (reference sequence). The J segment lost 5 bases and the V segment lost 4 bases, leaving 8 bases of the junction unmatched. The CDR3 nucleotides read TGTGCCAGCAGCTCCTCGGGGACAGGGGGCGGTGAGACCCAGTACTTC. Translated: CASSSSGTGGGETQYF.

CDR3 sequence: CASSGPGKKLFF. The DNA of the CDR3 is TGTGCCAGTAGTGGCCCAGGGAAAAAACTGTTTTTT. The chain couples TRBV19 to TRBJ1-4, with D tentatively TRBD1 (5 bases). Trimming removed 5 bases from V and 9 bases from J, with 10 bases in between. This CDR3 contains 12 residues. Germline V CDR1 and CDR2: LNHDA, SQIVND (reference sequence).

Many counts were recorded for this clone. The CDR3 bases are TGTGCCAGCAGCCGAGGACAGGGTATAAGCTACGAGCAGTACTTC. Translation gives CASSRGQGISYEQYF. The chain couples TRBV7-2 to TRBJ2-7, with 8 bases that match TRBD1. V gave up 5 bases and J gave up 3 bases; unmatched junction bases: 9. CDR1 is SGHTA and CDR2 is FQGNSA in the germline V gene. The CDR3 runs to 15 residues.

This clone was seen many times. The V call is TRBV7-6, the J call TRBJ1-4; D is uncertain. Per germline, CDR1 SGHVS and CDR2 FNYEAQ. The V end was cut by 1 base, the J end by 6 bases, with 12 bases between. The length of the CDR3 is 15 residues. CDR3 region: CASSLDPKGYEKLFF. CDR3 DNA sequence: TGTGCCAGCAGCTTAGATCCAAAGGGATATGAAAAACTGTTTTTT.

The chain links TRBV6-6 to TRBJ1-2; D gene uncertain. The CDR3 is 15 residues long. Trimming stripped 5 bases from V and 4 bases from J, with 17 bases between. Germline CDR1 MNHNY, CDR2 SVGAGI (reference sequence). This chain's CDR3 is CASSPIGSVGYGYTF. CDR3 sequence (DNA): TGTGCCAGCAGTCCGATAGGGTCAGTAGGCTATGGCTACACCTTC.

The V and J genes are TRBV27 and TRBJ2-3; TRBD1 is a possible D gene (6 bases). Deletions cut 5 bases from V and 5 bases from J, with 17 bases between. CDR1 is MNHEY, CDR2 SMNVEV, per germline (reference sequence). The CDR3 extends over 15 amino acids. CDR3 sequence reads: CASSLTGSTGDTQYF. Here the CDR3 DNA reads TGTGCCAGCAGTCTTACAGGGTCCACGGGAGATACGCAGTATTTT.

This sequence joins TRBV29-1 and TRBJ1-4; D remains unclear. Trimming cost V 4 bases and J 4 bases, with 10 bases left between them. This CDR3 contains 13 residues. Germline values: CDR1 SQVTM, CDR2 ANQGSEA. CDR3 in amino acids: CSVGRARNEKLFF. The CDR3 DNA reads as TGCAGCGTTGGACGAGCCCGTAATGAAAAACTGTTTTTT.

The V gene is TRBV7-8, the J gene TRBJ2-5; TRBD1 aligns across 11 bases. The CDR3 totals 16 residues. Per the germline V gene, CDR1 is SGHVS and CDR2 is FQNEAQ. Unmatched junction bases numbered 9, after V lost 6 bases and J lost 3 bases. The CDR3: CASSPGTGGIKETQYF. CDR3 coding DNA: TGTGCCAGCAGTCCCGGGACAGGGGGGATTAAAGAGACCCAGTACTTC.

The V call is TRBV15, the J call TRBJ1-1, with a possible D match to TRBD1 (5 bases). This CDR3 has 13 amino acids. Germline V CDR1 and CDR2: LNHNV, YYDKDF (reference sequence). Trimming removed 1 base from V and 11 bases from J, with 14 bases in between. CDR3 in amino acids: CATSRGGEAGAFF. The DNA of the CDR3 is TGTGCCACCAGCAGAGGAGGGGAGGCTGGTGCTTTCTTT.

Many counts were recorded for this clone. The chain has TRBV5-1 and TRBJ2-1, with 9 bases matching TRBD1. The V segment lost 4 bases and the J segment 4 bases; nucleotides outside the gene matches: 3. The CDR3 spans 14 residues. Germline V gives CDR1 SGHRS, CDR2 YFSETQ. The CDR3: CASSGQGLYNEQFF. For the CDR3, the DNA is TGCGCCAGCAGCGGACAGGGGCTGTACAATGAGCAGTTCTTC.